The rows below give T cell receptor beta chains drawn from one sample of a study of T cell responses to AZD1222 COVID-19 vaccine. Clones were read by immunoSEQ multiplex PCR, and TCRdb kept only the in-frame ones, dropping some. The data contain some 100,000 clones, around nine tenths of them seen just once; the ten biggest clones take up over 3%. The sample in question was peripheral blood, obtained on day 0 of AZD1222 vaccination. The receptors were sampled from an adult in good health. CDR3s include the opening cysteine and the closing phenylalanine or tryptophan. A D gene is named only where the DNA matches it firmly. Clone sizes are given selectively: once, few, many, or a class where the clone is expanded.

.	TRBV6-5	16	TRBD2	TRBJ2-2	TGTGCCAGCAGTTCATTAGCGGGGGGGTACACCGGGGAGCTGTTTTTT	CASSSLAGGYTGELFF
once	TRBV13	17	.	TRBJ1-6	TGTGCCAGCAGCTCCAGGAAGGCAAGCTCCTATAATTCACCCCTCCACTTT	CASSSRKASSYNSPLHF
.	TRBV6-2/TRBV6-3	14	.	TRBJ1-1	TGTGCCAGCAGTTTTGAAGGAACAGCCCTTGAAGCTTTCTTT	CASSFEGTALEAFF
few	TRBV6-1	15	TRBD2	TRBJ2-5	TGTGCCAGCAGTGAAGGGACTAGCGGGTGGGAGACCCAGTACTTC	CASSEGTSGWETQYF
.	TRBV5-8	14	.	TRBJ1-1	TGTGCCAGCACAGAAAGGCTACCGAACACTGAAGCTTTCTTT	CASTERLPNTEAFF
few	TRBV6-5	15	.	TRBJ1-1	TGTGCCAGCAGTTTGAGAGGCACGACGACAACTGAAGCTTTCTTT	CASSLRGTTTTEAFF
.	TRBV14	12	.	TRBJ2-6	TGTGCCAGCAGGGCTGGGGCCAACGTCCTGACTTTC	CASRAGANVLTF
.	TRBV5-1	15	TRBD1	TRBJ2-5	TGCGCCAGCAGCGCCGGACAGGGGCGCCAAGAGACCCAGTACTTC	CASSAGQGRQETQYF
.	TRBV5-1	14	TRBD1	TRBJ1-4	TGCGCCAGCAGCCAGGGACAGTATAATGAAAAACTGTTTTTT	CASSQGQYNEKLFF
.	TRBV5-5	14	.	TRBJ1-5	TGTGCCAGCAGCTTCAACAGGGACAATCAGCCCCAGCATTTT	CASSFNRDNQPQHF
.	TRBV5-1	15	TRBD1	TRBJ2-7	TGCGCCAGCAGCTCCTCCGGGGACAGGGGACCCGAGCAGTACTTC	CASSSSGDRGPEQYF
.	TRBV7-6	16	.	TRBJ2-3	TGTGCCAGCAGCTTAGTCCCGGGGTCTGGCACAGATACGCAGTATTTT	CASSLVPGSGTDTQYF
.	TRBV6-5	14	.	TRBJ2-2	TGTGCCAGCAGTCTCGACCGTATTACCGGGGAGCTGTTTTTT	CASSLDRITGELFF
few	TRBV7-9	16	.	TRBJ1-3	TGTGCCAGCAGCCCCAGGACGTTGAGCTCTGGAAACACCATATATTTT	CASSPRTLSSGNTIYF
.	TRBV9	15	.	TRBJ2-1	TGTGCCAGCAGCTTCCGGATGGGGCACTACAATGAGCAGTTCTTC	CASSFRMGHYNEQFF
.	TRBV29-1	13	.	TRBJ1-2	TGCAGCGCAACCCCCTGGCCCTCCTATGGCTACACCTTC	CSATPWPSYGYTF
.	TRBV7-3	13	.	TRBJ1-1	TGTGCCAGCAGCACGTCGGCGAACACTGAAGCTTTCTTT	CASSTSANTEAFF
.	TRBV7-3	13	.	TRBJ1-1	TGTGCCAGCAGCTTAGGGGCCCACACTGAAGCTTTCTTT	CASSLGAHTEAFF
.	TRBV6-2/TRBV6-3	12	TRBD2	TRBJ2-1	TGTGCCAGCAGCCGACTAGCTAGTGAGCAGTTCTTC	CASSRLASEQFF
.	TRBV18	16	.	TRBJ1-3	TGTGCCAGCTCACCACCCGGTCTTAGCTCTGGAAACACCATATATTTT	CASSPPGLSSGNTIYF
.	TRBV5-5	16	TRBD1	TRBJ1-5	TGTGCCAGCAGCAACGTGGAAGGGGGCAGGAGTCAGCCCCAGCATTTT	CASSNVEGGRSQPQHF
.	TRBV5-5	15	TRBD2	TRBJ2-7	TGTGCCAGCAGCTCGCGGGGGGGTTTTCTCTCCGAGCAGTACTTC	CASSSRGGFLSEQYF
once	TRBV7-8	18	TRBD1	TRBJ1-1	TGTGCCAGCAGCTTATCCCCCGGGACAGGTGGGTTGAACACTGAAGCTTTCTTT	CASSLSPGTGGLNTEAFF
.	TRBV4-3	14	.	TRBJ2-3	TGCGCCAGCAGCCAAGACCCAGGTCTGGATACGCAGTATTTT	CASSQDPGLDTQYF
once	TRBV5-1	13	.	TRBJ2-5	TGCGCCAGCAGCATCAAGCCCGGAGAGACCCAGTACTTC	CASSIKPGETQYF
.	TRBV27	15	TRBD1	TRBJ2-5	TGTGCCAGCAGTGTAAGGACAGGGGTTAGAGAGACCCAGTACTTC	CASSVRTGVRETQYF
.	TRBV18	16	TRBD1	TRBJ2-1	TGTGCCAGCTCACAGGGCGGACAGGACCTGTACAATGAGCAGTTCTTC	CASSQGGQDLYNEQFF
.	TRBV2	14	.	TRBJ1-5	TGTGCCAGCAGTGTACAGGGAGGCAATCAGCCCCAGCATTTT	CASSVQGGNQPQHF
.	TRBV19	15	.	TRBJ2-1	TGTGCCAGTACCCTACAGGGTACGTCCTACAATGAGCAGTTCTTC	CASTLQGTSYNEQFF
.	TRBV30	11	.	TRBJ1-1	TGTGCCTGGAATGAGGAAACTGAAGCTTTCTTT	CAWNEETEAFF
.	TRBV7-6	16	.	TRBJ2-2	TGTGCCAGCAGCCTAGGGGTTACGGTTCACACCGGGGAGCTGTTTTTT	CASSLGVTVHTGELFF
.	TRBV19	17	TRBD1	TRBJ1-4	TGTGCCAGTAGCCCTGGACAGGGTCATGCAACTAATGAAAAACTGTTTTTT	CASSPGQGHATNEKLFF
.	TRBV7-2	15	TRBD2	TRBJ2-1	TGTGCCAGCAGCTTTAAGACTAGCGGGGAAAATGAGCAGTTCTTC	CASSFKTSGENEQFF
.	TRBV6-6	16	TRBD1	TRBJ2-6	TGTGCCAGCAGTACGGGACAGGACTCTGGGGCCAACGTCCTGACTTTC	CASSTGQDSGANVLTF
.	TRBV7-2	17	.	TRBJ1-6	TGTGCCAGCAGCTTAGGGCAGGCGGGGCAAAGGAATTCACCCCTCCACTTT	CASSLGQAGQRNSPLHF
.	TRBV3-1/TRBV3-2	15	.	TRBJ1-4	TGTGCCAGCAGCCAACGGTATAGGACTAATGAAAAACTGTTTTTT	CASSQRYRTNEKLFF
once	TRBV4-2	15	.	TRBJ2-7	TGTGCCAGCAGCCAACTACTCTTGCGGCTTAACGAGCAGTACTTC	CASSQLLLRLNEQYF
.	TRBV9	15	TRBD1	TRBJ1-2	TGTGCCAGCAGCGTATTATCAGGGGGCTATTATGGCTACACCTTC	CASSVLSGGYYGYTF
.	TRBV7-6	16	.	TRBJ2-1	TGTGCCAGCAGCCCCCTTCGCGGGGCAGCATCCAATGAGCAGTTCTTC	CASSPLRGAASNEQFF
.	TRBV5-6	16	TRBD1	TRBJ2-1	TGTGCCAGCAGCCCCCGGGGGACAGGGGGCTACAATGAGCAGTTCTTC	CASSPRGTGGYNEQFF
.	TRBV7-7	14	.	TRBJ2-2	TGTGCCAGCAGCTTAAGGCTGGGGACCGGGGAGCTGTTTTTT	CASSLRLGTGELFF
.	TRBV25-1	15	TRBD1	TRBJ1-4	TGTGCCAGCAGTGAATCTGCAGGGGGAGGTGAAAAACTGTTTTTT	CASSESAGGGEKLFF
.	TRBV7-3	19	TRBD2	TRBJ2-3	TGTGCCAGCAGCTCGGGACTAGCGGGGGGCACTACTTTCACAGATACGCAGTATTTT	CASSSGLAGGTTFTDTQYF
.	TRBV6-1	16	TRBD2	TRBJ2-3	TGTGCCAGCAGTGTGACTAGCGGGGGAGGGCTGAATACGCAGTATTTT	CASSVTSGGGLNTQYF
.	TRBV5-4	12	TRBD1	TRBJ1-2	TGTGCCAGCAGCCAGGGACAGGTTGGCTACACCTTC	CASSQGQVGYTF
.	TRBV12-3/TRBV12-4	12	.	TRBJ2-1	TGTGCCAGCAGTTTAACGGGGACTGAGCAGTTCTTC	CASSLTGTEQFF
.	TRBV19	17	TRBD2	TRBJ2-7	TGTGCCAGTAGTATACATCGTCTAGCGGGGCAATCCTACGAGCAGTACTTC	CASSIHRLAGQSYEQYF
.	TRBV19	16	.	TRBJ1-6	TGTGCCAGTAGTACCCGGGAGGGCCAGAGAAATTCACCCCTCCACTTT	CASSTREGQRNSPLHF
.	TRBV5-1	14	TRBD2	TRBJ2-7	TGCGCCAGCAGCGGTAGCGGGGTCGGCTACGAGCAGTACTTC	CASSGSGVGYEQYF
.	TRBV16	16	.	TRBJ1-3	TGTGCCAGCAGCACTCAGGACAGCCGCCTTGGAAACACCATATATTTT	CASSTQDSRLGNTIYF
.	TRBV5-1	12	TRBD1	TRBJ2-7	TGCGCCAGCAGCATCCAACAGGGGGAGCAGTACTTC	CASSIQQGEQYF
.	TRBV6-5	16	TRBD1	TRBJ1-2	TGTGCCAGCAGTTACTCTTATGGACAGGGGGGGATCGGGTACACCTTC	CASSYSYGQGGIGYTF
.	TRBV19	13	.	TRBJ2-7	TGTGCCAGTAGTATGGGCAGAGGGTACGAGCAGTACTTC	CASSMGRGYEQYF
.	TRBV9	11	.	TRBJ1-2	TGTGCCAGCAGCGGCCCGAAGGGCTACACCTTC	CASSGPKGYTF